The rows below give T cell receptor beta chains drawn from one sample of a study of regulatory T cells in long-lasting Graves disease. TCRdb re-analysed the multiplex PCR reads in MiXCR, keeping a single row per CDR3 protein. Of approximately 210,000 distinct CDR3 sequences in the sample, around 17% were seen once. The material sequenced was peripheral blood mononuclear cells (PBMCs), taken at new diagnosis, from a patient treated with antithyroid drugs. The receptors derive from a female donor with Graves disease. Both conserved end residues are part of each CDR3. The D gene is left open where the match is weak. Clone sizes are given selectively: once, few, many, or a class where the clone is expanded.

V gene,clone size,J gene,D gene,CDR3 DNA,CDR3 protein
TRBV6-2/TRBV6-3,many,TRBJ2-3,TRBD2,TGTGCCAGCAAAGTAGCGGGAGTGTCGGCAGATACGCAGTATTTT,CASKVAGVSADTQYF
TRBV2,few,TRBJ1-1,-,TGTGCCAGCAGTGCGACCTTTTCTGGGGGCGGGGCCTTCTACACTGAAGCTTTCTTT,CASSATFSGGGAFYTEAFF
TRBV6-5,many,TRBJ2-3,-,TGTGCCAGCAGTTTGGGACCCGTAAGCACAGATACGCAGTATTTT,CASSLGPVSTDTQYF
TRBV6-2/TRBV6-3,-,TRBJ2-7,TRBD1,TGTGCCAGCAGCGGCGCTGACAGGGGAACCTACGAGCAGTACTTC,CASSGADRGTYEQYF
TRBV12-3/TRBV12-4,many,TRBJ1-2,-,TGTGCCAGCAGTTTATTCAGCTATGGCTACACCTTC,CASSLFSYGYTF
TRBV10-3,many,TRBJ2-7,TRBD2,TGTGCCATCAGTGAAGCGGGAGTTCGTTACGAGCAGTACTTC,CAISEAGVRYEQYF
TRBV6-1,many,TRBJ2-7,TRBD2,TGTGCCAGCAGAGGACTAGCGGGACCCTACGAGCAGTACTTC,CASRGLAGPYEQYF
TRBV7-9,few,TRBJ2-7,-,TGTGCCAGCAGCTTAGAAGAGGCCATATCCTACGAGCAGTACTTC,CASSLEEAISYEQYF
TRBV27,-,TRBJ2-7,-,TGTGCCAGCAGAACCCCCGGACGGGGTCCAATTTACGAGCAGTACTTC,CASRTPGRGPIYEQYF
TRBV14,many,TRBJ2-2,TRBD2,TGTGCCAGCAGCCAAGTTGCGGGAGGGGACACCGGGGAGCTGTTTTTT,CASSQVAGGDTGELFF
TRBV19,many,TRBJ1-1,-,TGTGCCAGTAGTTACAGGACAATGAACACTGAAGCTTTCTTT,CASSYRTMNTEAFF
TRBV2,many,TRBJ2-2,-,TGTGCCAGCATCTCGGGGTTGACTTTCGCGAACACCGGGGAGCTGTTTTTT,CASISGLTFANTGELFF
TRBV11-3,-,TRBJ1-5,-,TGTGCCAGCAGCTTAGACGGAGCTCAGCCCCAGCATTTT,CASSLDGAQPQHF
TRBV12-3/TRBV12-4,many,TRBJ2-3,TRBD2,TGTGCCAGCAGGCCTAGCGGGAGTTCAGATACGCAGTATTTT,CASRPSGSSDTQYF
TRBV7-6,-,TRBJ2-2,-,TGTGCCAGCAGCCTCTCCCCCGCCGGGGAGCTGTTTTTT,CASSLSPAGELFF
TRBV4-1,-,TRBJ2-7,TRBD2,TGCGCCAGCAGCCAAGTACTAGCGGGAGTGGAAGAGCAGTACTTC,CASSQVLAGVEEQYF
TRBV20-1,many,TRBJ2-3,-,TGCAGTGCTCGGGCGGGGTTAGATACGCAGTATTTT,CSARAGLDTQYF
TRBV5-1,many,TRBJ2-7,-,TGCGCCAGCAGCGGAGTAGGACTGGGCCTATACGAGCAGTACTTC,CASSGVGLGLYEQYF
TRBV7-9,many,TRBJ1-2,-,TGTGCCAGCAGCCGAGAGGGGGGTAACTATGGCTACACCTTC,CASSREGGNYGYTF
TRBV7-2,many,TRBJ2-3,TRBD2,TGTGCCAGCAGCTTTAGCGGGACCAGCTATACGCAGTATTTT,CASSFSGTSYTQYF
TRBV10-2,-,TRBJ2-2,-,TGCGCCAGCACCTTGGGCGGGCCATACACCGGGGAGCTGTTTTTT,CASTLGGPYTGELFF
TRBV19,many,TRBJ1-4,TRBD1,TGTGCCAGTAGTCCCCGACAGGGATCTGCAACTAATGAAAAACTGTTTTTT,CASSPRQGSATNEKLFF
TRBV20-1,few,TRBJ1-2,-,TGCAGTGCGACGGACGTTTTGAAGTATGGCTACACCTTC,CSATDVLKYGYTF
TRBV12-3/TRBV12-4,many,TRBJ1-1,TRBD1,TGTGCCAGCACCGGGACAGGGGCGCGAGAAACTGAAGCTTTCTTT,CASTGTGARETEAFF
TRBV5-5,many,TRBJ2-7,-,TGTGCCAGCACCCCCCGCGGGGATTCCTACGAGCAGTACTTC,CASTPRGDSYEQYF
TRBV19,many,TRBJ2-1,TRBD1,TGTGCCAGTAGTACTTTCGGACAGGGAAGCTCCTACAATGAGCAGTTCTTC,CASSTFGQGSSYNEQFF
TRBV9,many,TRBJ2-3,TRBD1,TGTGCCAGCAGCGTGGAAGGGGGCAGCACAGATACGCAGTATTTT,CASSVEGGSTDTQYF
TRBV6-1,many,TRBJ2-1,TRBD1,TGTGCCAGCAGGGGACAGGGGGGGGATGAGCAGTTCTTC,CASRGQGGDEQFF
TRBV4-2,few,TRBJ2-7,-,TGTGCCAGCAGCCAAGATCTGAGCAGGGGGAGGTACGAGCAGTACTTC,CASSQDLSRGRYEQYF
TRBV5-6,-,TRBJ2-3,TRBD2,TGTGCCAGCAGCGATCTAGTAGCTAGCGGGATATCAGATACGCAGTATTTT,CASSDLVASGISDTQYF
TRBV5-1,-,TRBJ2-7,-,TGCGCCAGCAGCCTCAGCTCGCGAAACGAGCAGTACTTC,CASSLSSRNEQYF
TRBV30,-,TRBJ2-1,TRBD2,TGTGCCTGGAAGGCGGGCGGGGGTCCCTACAATGAGCAGTTCTTC,CAWKAGGGPYNEQFF
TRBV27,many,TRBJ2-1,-,TGTGCCAGGCAGCTATACCATGAGCAGTTCTTC,CARQLYHEQFF
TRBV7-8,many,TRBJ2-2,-,TGTGCCAGCAGCCCGTCCGGGCCGGGCGGGGAGCTGTTTTTT,CASSPSGPGGELFF
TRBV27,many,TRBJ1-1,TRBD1,TGTGCCAGCAGTCCCAGAGGACAGGGAAACACTGAAGCTTTCTTT,CASSPRGQGNTEAFF
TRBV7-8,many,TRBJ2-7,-,TGTGCCAGCAGCTTCCACGGCTCCTACGAGCAGTACTTC,CASSFHGSYEQYF
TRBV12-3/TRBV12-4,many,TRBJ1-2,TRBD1,TGTGCCAGCAGTTTAGAGGGGGCCTATGGCTACACCTTC,CASSLEGAYGYTF
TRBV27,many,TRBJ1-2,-,TGTGCCAGCAGTGTCCGGGGGGCGAACTATGGCTACACCTTC,CASSVRGANYGYTF
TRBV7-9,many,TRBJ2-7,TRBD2,TGTGCCAGCAGCTTCGCGGGGGACTCCTACGAGCAGTACTTC,CASSFAGDSYEQYF
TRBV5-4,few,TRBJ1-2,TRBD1,TGTGCCAGCAGTCCCGACAGGGCCTACTATGGCTACACCTTC,CASSPDRAYYGYTF
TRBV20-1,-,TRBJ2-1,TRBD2,TGCAGTGCAACCACGACTAGCGGGAGTTACAATGAGCAGTTCTTC,CSATTTSGSYNEQFF
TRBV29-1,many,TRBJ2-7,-,TGCAGCGTTACGGGACTCCCATCCTACGAGCAGTACTTC,CSVTGLPSYEQYF
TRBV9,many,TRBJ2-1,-,TGTGCCAGCAGCGCCTCGTCTAGCTCCTACAATGAGCAGTTCTTC,CASSASSSSYNEQFF
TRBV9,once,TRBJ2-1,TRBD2,TGTGCCAGCAGCGCGTGGGTAGCGGGAGTTAACAATGAGCAGTTCTTC,CASSAWVAGVNNEQFF
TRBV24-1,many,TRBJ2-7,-,TGTGCCACCTTCCCCCTCAGGTGGGCACTCTACGAGCAGTACTTC,CATFPLRWALYEQYF
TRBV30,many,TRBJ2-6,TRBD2,TGTGCCTGGGGACTAGCGGGCTCTGGGGCCAACGTCCTGACTTTC,CAWGLAGSGANVLTF
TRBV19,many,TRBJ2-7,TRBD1,TGTGCCAACCTCCGGGACAGGGGGGTCGAGCAGTACTTC,CANLRDRGVEQYF
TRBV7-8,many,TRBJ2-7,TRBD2,TGTGCCAGCAGCCCCAGGGGGACTAGCGGGAGCTCCTACGAGCAGTACTTC,CASSPRGTSGSSYEQYF